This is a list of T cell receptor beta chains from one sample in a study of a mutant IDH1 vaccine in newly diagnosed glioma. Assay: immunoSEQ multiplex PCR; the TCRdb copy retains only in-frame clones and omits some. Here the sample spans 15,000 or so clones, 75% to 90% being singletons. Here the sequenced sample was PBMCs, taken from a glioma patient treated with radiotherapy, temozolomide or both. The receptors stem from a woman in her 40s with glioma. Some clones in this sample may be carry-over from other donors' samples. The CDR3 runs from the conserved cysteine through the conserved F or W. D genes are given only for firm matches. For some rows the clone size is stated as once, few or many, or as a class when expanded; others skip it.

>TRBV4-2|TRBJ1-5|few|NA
TGTGCCAGCAGCCAAGATCCAGGGGATAGCAATCAGCCCCAGCATTTT
CASSQDPGDSNQPQHF
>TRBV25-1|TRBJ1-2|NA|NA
TGTGCCAGCGCTACAGGGTCCTATGGCTACACCTTC
CASATGSYGYTF
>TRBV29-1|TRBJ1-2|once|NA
TGCAGCGTCGATACAGACATTGGCTATGGCTACACCTTC
CSVDTDIGYGYTF
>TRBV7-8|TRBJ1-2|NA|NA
TGTGCCAGCAGCTTAATTTCCCCGGCGAACTATGGCTACACCTTC
CASSLISPANYGYTF
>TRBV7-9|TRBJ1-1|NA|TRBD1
TGTGCCAGCAGTTTTGTACAGGGGGGCACTGAAGCTTTCTTT
CASSFVQGGTEAFF
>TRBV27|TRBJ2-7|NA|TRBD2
TGTGCCACCGCGGTAGCGGGGGCCTACGAGCAGTACTTC
CATAVAGAYEQYF
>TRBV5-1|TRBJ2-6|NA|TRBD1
TGCGCCAGCAGCTTGGAGGGGACAGGAAAGCCAATAAGCTCTGGGGCCAACGTCCTGACTTTC
CASSLEGTGKPISSGANVLTF
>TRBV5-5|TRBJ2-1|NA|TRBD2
TGTGCCAGCAGTCCGGGACTAGCGCCCAGTGAGCAGTTCTTC
CASSPGLAPSEQFF
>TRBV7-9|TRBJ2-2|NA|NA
TGTGCCAGCAGCCGTAGCGGAACCCTGAACACCGGGGAGCTGTTTTTT
CASSRSGTLNTGELFF
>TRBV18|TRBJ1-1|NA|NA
TGTGCCAGCTCACCCCCGACAGGATCCCGGGGTGAAGCTTTCTTT
CASSPPTGSRGEAFF
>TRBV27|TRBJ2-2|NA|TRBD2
TGTGCCAGCAGTTTGGGACTAGCGGGAGTCGGGGGCGACACCGGGGAGCTGTTTTTT
CASSLGLAGVGGDTGELFF
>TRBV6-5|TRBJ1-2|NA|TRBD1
TGTGCCAGCAGTTTATACCCGGGACAGGATGGCTACACCTTC
CASSLYPGQDGYTF
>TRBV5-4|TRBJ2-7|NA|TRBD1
TGTGCCAGCAGTGGGGGACAGGGCGACGAGCAGTACTTC
CASSGGQGDEQYF
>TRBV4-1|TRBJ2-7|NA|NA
TGCGCCAGCAGCAAAGAGGGGGGTTCCTACGAGCAGTACTTC
CASSKEGGSYEQYF
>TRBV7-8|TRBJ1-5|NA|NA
TGTGCCAGCAGCTTGGACAAAAATCAGCCCCAGCATTTT
CASSLDKNQPQHF
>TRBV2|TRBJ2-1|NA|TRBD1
TGTGCCAGCAGTAGACAGGGGGTTACTTACAATGAGCAGTTCTTC
CASSRQGVTYNEQFF
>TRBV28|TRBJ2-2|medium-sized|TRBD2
TGTGCCAGCAGTCCGGGAGGAAATAATGAGGCCGGGGAGCTGTTTTTT
CASSPGGNNEAGELFF
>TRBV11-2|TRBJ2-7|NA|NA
TGTGCCAGCAGCTTAGTTGTTAAGGGGTTCGGCGAGCAGTACTTC
CASSLVVKGFGEQYF
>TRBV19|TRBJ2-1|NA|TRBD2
TGTGCCAGTACCAAGGGGTCAGCGGGGGATGAGCAGTTCTTC
CASTKGSAGDEQFF
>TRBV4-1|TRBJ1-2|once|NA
TGCGCCAGCAGCCAAGATTACCAGACCACTAACTATGGCTACACCTTC
CASSQDYQTTNYGYTF
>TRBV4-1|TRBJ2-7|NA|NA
TGCGCCAGCAGCTGGGGCGGCCGTTTGGGCGAGCAGTACTTC
CASSWGGRLGEQYF
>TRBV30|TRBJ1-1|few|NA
TGTGCCTGGAGTAACGAGGTAATGACTGAAGCTTTCTTT
CAWSNEVMTEAFF
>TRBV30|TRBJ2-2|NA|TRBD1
TGTGCCTGGGCCCTGGGACAGTCCAACACCGGGGAGCTGTTTTTT
CAWALGQSNTGELFF
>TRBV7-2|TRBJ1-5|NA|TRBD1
TGTGCCAGCAGCTTGATACTGGGGACAGGGGGCCGAAATCAGCCCCAGCATTTT
CASSLILGTGGRNQPQHF
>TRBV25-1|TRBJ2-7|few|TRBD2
TGTGCCAGCAGTGCAACCCATCACGGACTAGGCGGCGAGCAGTACTTC
CASSATHHGLGGEQYF
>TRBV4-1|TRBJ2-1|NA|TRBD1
TGCGCCAGCAGCTCCGCCAGGGGGCGTAATGAGCAGTTCTTC
CASSSARGRNEQFF
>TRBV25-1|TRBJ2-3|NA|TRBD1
TGTGCCAGCAGTAGACAGGGGGCCACAGATACGCAGTATTTT
CASSRQGATDTQYF
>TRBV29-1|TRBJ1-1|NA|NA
TGCAGCGCCGGGGTGGGGCAGGGGAACACTGAAGCTTTCTTT
CSAGVGQGNTEAFF
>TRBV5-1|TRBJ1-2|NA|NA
TGCGCCAGCAGCTTGGGCCATATTAACTATGGCTACACCTTC
CASSLGHINYGYTF
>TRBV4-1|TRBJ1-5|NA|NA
TGCGCCAGCAGCCAAGACCCCGGGACACCTAATCAGCCCCAGCATTTT
CASSQDPGTPNQPQHF
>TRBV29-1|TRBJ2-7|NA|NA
TGCAGCGTCGAGGACTTATCCCCCGTTACCTACGAGCAGTACTTC
CSVEDLSPVTYEQYF
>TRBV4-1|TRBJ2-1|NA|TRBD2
TGCGCCAGCAGCCATCCTAGCGGGAATTCCTACAATGAGCAGTTCTTC
CASSHPSGNSYNEQFF
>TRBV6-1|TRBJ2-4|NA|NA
TGTGCCAGTGGGTCCAGCGGCCACATTCAGTACTTC
CASGSSGHIQYF
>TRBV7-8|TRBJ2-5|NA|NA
TGTGCCAGCAGCTTGATAGGGGCAGGCCTGGAGACCCAGTACTTC
CASSLIGAGLETQYF
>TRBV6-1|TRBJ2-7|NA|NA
TGTGCCAGCAGCGCACAGGACGGCTACGAGCAGTACTTC
CASSAQDGYEQYF
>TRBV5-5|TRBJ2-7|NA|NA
TGTGCCAGCAGCTCCGATAGGGGACTCGCCTACGAGCAGTACTTC
CASSSDRGLAYEQYF
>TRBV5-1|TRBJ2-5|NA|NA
TGCGCCAGCAGCCCGGGTCTACAAGAGACCCAGTACTTC
CASSPGLQETQYF
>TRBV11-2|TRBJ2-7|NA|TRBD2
TGTGCCAGCAGCTTAGGCCTAGGACTAGTGGAAAGGGAGCAGTACTTC
CASSLGLGLVEREQYF
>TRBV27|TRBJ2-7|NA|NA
TGTGCCAGCAGTTTGAAGGGACCCTACGAGCAGTACTTC
CASSLKGPYEQYF
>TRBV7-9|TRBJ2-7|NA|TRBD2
TGTGCCAGCAGCCGAGGGACTAGCATTATAAGCGAGCAGTACTTC
CASSRGTSIISEQYF
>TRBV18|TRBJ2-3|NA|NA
TGTGCCAGCTCAAGCGGTGGAGATACGCAGTATTTT
CASSSGGDTQYF
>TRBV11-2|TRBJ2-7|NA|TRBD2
TGTGCCAGCAGCCCTCGACTAGCGGGAGGGCCTGACGAGCAGTACTTC
CASSPRLAGGPDEQYF
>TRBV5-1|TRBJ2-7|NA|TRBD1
TGCGCCAGCAGCTCCAACTCGGGACAGAGCCACGAGCAGTACTTC
CASSSNSGQSHEQYF
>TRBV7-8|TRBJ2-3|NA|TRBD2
TGTGCCAGCAGCCCCGGGGGGACGCAGTATTTT
CASSPGGTQYF
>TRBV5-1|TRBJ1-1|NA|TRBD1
TGCGCCAGCAGCCCGTCACAGGGGTTGAACACTGAAGCTTTCTTT
CASSPSQGLNTEAFF
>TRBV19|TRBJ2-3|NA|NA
TGTGCCAGTAGGCGGGGAAGGGGGTCGGATACGCAGTATTTT
CASRRGRGSDTQYF
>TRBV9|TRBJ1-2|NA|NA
TGTGCCAGCAGCCCGGTGGGGGACTATGGCTACACCTTC
CASSPVGDYGYTF
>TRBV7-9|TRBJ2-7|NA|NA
TGTGCCAGCAGCTTAGGTGGGCCCTACGAGCAGTACTTC
CASSLGGPYEQYF
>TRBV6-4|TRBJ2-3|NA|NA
TGTGCCAGCAGTGACTCCTCACACGGCGACACAGATACGCAGTATTTT
CASSDSSHGDTDTQYF
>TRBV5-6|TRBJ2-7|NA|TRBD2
TGTGCCAGCAGCTTTGGACTAGCGGGGAACGAGCAGTACTTC
CASSFGLAGNEQYF
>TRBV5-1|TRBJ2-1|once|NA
TGCGCCAGCAGCTTGTCGGGCGGGGATTACAATGAGCAGTTCTTC
CASSLSGGDYNEQFF
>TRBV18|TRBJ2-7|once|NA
TGTGCCAGCTCCCCCCAGTCTGCCGACTACGAGCAGTACTTC
CASSPQSADYEQYF
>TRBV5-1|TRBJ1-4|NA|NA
TGCGCCAGCAGCTCCCTACCGGAAAATGAAAAACTGTTTTTT
CASSSLPENEKLFF
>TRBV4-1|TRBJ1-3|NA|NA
TGCGCCAGCAGCCAAACCTTCAGGGTAGGGAGAAACACCATATATTTT
CASSQTFRVGRNTIYF
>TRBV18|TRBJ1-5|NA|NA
TGTGCCAGCTCATCATCCGTTTCCCATAGCAATCAGCCCCAGCATTTT
CASSSSVSHSNQPQHF
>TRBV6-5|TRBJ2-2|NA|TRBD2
TGTGCCAGCAGTTCCCAGGGAGGGATGACCGGGGAGCTGTTTTTT
CASSSQGGMTGELFF
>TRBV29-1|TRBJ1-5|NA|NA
TGCAGCGTTCGGGCCGAGAATCAGCCCCAGCATTTT
CSVRAENQPQHF
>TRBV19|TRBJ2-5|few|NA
TGTGCCAGTAGTATAGATTTCGGGACGGCAGAGACCCAGTACTTC
CASSIDFGTAETQYF
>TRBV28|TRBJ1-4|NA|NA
TGTGCCAGCAGGAGGGGATCTAATGAAAAACTGTTTTTT
CASRRGSNEKLFF
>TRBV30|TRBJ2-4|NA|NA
TGTGCCTGGAGTGTTGGGGTGGTTCCGGAGATCAGCTGGGACATTCAGTACTTC
CAWSVGVVPEISWDIQYF